Shown below are 9 T cell receptor beta chains from a single sample sequenced in a study of blood T cell repertoires in COVID-19. Sequencing was performed with immunoSEQ multiplex PCR; in TCRdb, only in-frame clones are kept and a portion is missing. This table holds some 520,000 clones, 89% found once. The sample consisted of peripheral blood. The receptors originated from a young man with COVID-19, enrolled during active disease.

The chain recombines TRBV6-5 with TRBJ2-5; tentative D call: TRBD2 (7 bases). Deletions cut 6 bases from V and 4 bases from J, with 12 bases between. The V gene's germline CDR1 is MNHEY and CDR2 SVGAGI. This CDR3 has 13 residues. The CDR3 sequence is CASSLRGGETQYF. The CDR3 DNA reads as TGTGCCAGCAGCCTAAGGGGGGGAGAGACCCAGTACTTC.

This chain connects TRBV7-3 to TRBJ2-7; 7 bases are a match to TRBD2. The CDR3 length is 13 residues. The germline CDR1 and CDR2 sequences are SGHTA and FQGTGA. The V segment lost 1 base and the J segment 4 bases; nucleotides outside the gene matches: 1. This CDR3 reads CASSLMGGYEQYF. CDR3 coding DNA: TGTGCCAGCAGCTTAATGGGGGGGTACGAGCAGTACTTC.

V gene TRBV4-1 combines with J gene TRBJ2-1; perhaps TRBD1 as D (6 bases). This CDR3 is built from 15 residues. CDR1 and CDR2 (germline): MGHRA, YSYEKL. The ends were cut back, 0 bases at V and 2 bases at J, with 8 bases in the middle. CDR3 nucleotide sequence: TGCGCCAGCAGCCAAGACTGGACAGCCTACAATGAGCAGTTCTTC. Amino acid sequence: CASSQDWTAYNEQFF.

This clone was observed a handful of times. V usage is TRBV19 and J usage is TRBJ1-3; a weak D match, TRBD1 (5 bases). Germline assignment: CDR1 LNHDA and CDR2 SQIVND (reference sequence). The ends were cut back, 3 bases at V and 0 bases at J, with 6 bases in the middle. This CDR3 region has 14 residues. The CDR3 is CASSMDNSGNTIYF. CDR3 nucleotide sequence: TGTGCCAGTAGTATGGACAACTCTGGAAACACCATATATTTT.

The chain has TRBV7-9 and TRBJ2-7; TRBD2 matches 8 bases. The CDR3 spans 16 residues. Trimming at V came to 3 bases and at J to 0 bases, leaving 7 bases not matched to a gene. Germline CDR1 reads SEHNR; CDR2 reads FQNEAQ (reference sequence). CDR3 coding DNA: TGTGCCAGCAGCTTCACAGGAAGCGGGAGCTCCTACGAGCAGTACTTC. Amino acids: CASSFTGSGSSYEQYF.

This rearrangement joins TRBV11-2 to TRBJ1-5; no clear D gene. The germline V and J ends were trimmed by 1 base and 5 bases, with 3 bases remaining between them. The CDR3 contains 12 residues. Germline V gene lookup returns CDR1 SGHAT and CDR2 FQNNGV. DNA of the CDR3: TGTGCCAGCAGCTTAGCGGATCAGCCCCAGCATTTT. This encodes CASSLADQPQHF.

The chain links TRBV6-2 or TRBV6-3 to TRBJ2-7; D unclear. This CDR3 is 13 amino acids long. The ends were cut back, 3 bases at V and 6 bases at J, with 12 bases in the middle. Germline CDR1 and CDR2: MNHEY and SVGEGT. CDR3 in DNA: TGTGCCAGCAGTTATTCCGCAGCGTCCGAGCAGTACTTC. It yields the protein CASSYSAASEQYF.

About this clone itself: This sample includes further DNA sequences coding for the same CDR3. The chain carries TRBV27 and TRBJ2-7, with a tentative D call TRBD2 (6 bases). The germline V and J ends were trimmed by 3 bases and 3 bases, with 9 bases remaining between them. Germline loops: CDR1 MNHEY, CDR2 SMNVEV (reference sequence). CDR3 length: 13 residues. The CDR3 nucleotides read TGTGCCAGCAGTTTGGGACTTCTCTACGAGCAGTACTTC. It encodes CASSLGLLYEQYF.

The chain combines TRBV27 with TRBJ1-2; no clear D gene. Trimming pared 4 bases from V and 2 bases from J, leaving 8 bases between. CDR1 MNHEY and CDR2 SMNVEV come from the germline V gene (reference sequence). The CDR3 contains 13 residues. The CDR3 reads CASSYTENYGYTF. The CDR3 bases are TGTGCCAGCAGTTATACAGAAAACTATGGCTACACCTTC.